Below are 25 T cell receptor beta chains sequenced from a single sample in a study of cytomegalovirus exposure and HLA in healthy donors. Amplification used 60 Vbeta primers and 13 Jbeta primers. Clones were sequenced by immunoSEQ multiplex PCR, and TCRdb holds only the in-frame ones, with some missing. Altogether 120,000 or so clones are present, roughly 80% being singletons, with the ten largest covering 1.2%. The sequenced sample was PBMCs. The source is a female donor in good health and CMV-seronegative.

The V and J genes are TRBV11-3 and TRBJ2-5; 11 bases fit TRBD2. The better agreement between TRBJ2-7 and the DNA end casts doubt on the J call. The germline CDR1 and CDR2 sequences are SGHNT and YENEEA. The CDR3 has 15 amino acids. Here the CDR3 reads CASSLGTSGSYEQYF. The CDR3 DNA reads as TGTGCCAGCAGCCTGGGGACTAGCGGATCCTACGAGCAGTACTTC.

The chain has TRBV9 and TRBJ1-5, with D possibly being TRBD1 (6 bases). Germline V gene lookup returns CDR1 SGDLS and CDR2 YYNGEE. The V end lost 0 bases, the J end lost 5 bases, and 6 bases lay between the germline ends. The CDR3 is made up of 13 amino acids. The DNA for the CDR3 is TGTGCCAGCAGCGTAGGGGGGCATCAGCCCCAGCATTTT. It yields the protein CASSVGGHQPQHF. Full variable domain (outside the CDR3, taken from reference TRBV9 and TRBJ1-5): DSGVTQTPKHLITATGQRVTLRCSPRSGDLSVYWYQQSLDQGLQFLIQYYNGEERAKGNILERFSAQQFPDLHSELNLSSLELGDSALYFCASSVGGHQPQHFGDGTRLSIL.

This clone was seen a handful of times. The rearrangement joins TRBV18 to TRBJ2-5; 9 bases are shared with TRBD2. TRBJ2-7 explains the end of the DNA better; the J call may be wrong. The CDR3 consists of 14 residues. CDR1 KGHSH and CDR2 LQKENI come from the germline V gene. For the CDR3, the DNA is TGTGCCAGCTCACCCCCGACTAGCGGTTACGAGCAGTACTTC. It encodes CASSPPTSGYEQYF.

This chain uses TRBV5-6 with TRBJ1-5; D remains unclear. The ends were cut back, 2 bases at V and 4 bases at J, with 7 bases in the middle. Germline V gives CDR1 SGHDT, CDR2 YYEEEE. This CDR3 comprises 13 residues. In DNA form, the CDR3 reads TGTGCCAGCAGCTTTGGCCCGAATCAGCCCCAGCATTTT. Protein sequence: CASSFGPNQPQHF.

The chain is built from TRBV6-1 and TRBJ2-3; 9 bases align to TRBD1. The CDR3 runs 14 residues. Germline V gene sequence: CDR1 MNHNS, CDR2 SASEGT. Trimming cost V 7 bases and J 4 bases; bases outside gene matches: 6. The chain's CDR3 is CASMTGGRADTQYF. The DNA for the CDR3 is TGTGCCAGCATGACAGGGGGTAGGGCAGATACGCAGTATTTT.

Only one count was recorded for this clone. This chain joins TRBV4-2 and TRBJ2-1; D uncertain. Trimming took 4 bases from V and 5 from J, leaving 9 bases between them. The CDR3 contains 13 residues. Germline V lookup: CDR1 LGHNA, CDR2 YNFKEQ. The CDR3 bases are TGTGCCAGCAGCCTAGCCGACCACAATGAGCAGTTCTTC. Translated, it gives CASSLADHNEQFF.

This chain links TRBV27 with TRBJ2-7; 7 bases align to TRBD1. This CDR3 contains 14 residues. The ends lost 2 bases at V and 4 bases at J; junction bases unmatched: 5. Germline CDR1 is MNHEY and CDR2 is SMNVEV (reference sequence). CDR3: CASSLRDRTYEQYF. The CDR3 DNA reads TGTGCCAGCAGTTTACGGGACAGAACTTACGAGCAGTACTTC.

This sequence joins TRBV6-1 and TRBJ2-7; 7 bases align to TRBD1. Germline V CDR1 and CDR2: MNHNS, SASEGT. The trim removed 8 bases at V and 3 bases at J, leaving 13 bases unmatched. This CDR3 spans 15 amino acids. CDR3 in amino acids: CASAGPRGKIYEQYF. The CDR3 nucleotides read TGTGCCAGCGCCGGCCCCAGGGGGAAGATCTACGAGCAGTACTTC.

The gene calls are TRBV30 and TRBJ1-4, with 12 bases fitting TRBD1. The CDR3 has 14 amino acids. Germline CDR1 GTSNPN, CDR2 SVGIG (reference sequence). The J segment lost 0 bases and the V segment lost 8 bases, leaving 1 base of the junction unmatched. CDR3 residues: CAGTGGPTNEKLFF. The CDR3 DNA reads TGTGCCGGGACAGGGGGCCCAACTAATGAAAAACTGTTTTTT. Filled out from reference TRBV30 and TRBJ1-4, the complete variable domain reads SQTIHQWPATLVQPVGSPLSLECTVEGTSNPNLYWYRQAAGRGLQLLFYSVGIGQISSEVPQNLSASRPQDRQFILSSKKLLLSDSGFYLCAGTGGPTNEKLFFGSGTQLSVL.

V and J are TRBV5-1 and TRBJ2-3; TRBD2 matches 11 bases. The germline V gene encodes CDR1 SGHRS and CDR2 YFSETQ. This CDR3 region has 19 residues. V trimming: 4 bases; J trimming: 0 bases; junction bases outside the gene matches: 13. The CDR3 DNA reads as TGCGCCAGCAGCCCCTACCCCTTGACTAGCGGGGCAAGCACAGATACGCAGTATTTT. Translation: CASSPYPLTSGASTDTQYF.

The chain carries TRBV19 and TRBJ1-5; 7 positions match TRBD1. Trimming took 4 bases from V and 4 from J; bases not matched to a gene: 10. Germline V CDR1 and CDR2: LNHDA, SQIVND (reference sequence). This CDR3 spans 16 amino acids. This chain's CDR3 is CASSSRPTGRNQPQHF. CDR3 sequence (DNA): TGTGCCAGTAGTAGCCGGCCGACAGGGAGGAATCAGCCCCAGCATTTT.

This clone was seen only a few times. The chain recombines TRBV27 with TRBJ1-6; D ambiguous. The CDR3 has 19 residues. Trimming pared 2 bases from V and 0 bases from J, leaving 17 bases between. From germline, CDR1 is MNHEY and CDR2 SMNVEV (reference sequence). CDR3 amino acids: CASSLTVPGLSSYNSPLHF. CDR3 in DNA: TGTGCCAGCAGTTTAACGGTTCCTGGACTGAGCTCCTATAATTCACCCCTCCACTTT.

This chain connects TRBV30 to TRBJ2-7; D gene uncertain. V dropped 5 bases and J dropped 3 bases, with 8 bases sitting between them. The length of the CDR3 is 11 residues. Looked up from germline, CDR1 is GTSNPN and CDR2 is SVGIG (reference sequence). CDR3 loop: CAWDTGYEQYF. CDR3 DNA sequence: TGTGCCTGGGACACCGGCTACGAGCAGTACTTC. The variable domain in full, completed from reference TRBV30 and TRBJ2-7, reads SQTIHQWPATLVQPVGSPLSLECTVEGTSNPNLYWYRQAAGRGLQLLFYSVGIGQISSEVPQNLSASRPQDRQFILSSKKLLLSDSGFYLCAWDTGYEQYFGPGTRLTVT.

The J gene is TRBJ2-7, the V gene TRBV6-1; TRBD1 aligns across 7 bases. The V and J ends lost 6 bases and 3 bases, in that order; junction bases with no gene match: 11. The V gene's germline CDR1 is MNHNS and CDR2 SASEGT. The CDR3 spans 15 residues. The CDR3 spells CASRKWTGQFYEQYF. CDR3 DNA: TGTGCCAGCAGGAAATGGACAGGCCAGTTCTACGAGCAGTACTTC.

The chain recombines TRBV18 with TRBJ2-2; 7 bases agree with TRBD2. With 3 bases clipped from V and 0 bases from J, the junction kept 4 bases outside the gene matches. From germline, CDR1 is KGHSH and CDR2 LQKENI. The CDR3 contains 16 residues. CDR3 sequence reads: CASSPTSDPNTGELFF. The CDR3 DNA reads TGTGCCAGCTCACCTACTAGCGATCCGAACACCGGGGAGCTGTTTTTT.

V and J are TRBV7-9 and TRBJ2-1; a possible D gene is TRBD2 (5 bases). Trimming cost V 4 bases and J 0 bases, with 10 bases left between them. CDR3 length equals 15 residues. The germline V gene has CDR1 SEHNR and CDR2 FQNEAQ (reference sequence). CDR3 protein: CASSYGESSYNEQFF. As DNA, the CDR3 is TGTGCCAGCAGCTATGGGGAGAGCTCCTACAATGAGCAGTTCTTC. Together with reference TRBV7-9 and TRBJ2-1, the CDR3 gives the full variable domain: DTGVSQNPRHKITKRGQNVTFRCDPISEHNRLYWYRQTLGQGPEFLTYFQNEAQLEKSRLLSDRFSAERPKGSFSTLEIQRTEQGDSAMYLCASSYGESSYNEQFFGPGTRLTVL.

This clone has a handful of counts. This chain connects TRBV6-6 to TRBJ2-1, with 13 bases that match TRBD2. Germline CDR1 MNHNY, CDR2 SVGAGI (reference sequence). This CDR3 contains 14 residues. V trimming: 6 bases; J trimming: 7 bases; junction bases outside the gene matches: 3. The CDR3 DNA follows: TGTGCCAGCAGGCCGGGACTAGCGGGGAATGAGCAGTTCTTC. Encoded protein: CASRPGLAGNEQFF.

CDR3 sequence: CASSYGTSGGQETQYF. For the CDR3, the DNA is TGTGCCAGCAGTTACGGGACTAGCGGTGGGCAAGAGACCCAGTACTTC. The chain has TRBV6-5 and TRBJ2-5; 11 nucleotides agree with TRBD2. After removal of 2 bases from V and 2 bases from J, the junction contained 4 bases not matched to a gene. Looked up from germline, CDR1 is MNHEY and CDR2 is SVGAGI. CDR3 length: 16 amino acids.

This chain's CDR3 is CASSEWTPGLASYEQYF. Written as DNA, the CDR3 is TGTGCCAGCAGTGAATGGACCCCGGGACTAGCGAGCTACGAGCAGTACTTC. The genes are TRBV25-1 and TRBJ2-7, with 10 bases aligning to TRBD2. This CDR3 is 17 amino acids long. V was pared by 1 base and J by 3 bases, with 9 bases of the junction left unmatched. The germline gives CDR1 MGHDK, CDR2 SYGVNS.

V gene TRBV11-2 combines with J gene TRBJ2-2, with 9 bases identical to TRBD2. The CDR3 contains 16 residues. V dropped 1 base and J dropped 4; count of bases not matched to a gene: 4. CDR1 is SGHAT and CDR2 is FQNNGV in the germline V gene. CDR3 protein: CASSLVRGRGTGELFF. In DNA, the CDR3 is TGTGCCAGCAGCTTAGTACGCGGGAGGGGCACCGGGGAGCTGTTTTTT.

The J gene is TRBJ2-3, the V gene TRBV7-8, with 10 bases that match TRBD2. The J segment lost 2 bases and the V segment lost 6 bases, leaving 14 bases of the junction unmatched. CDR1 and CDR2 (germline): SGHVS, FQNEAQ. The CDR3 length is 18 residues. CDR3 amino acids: CASSTPSGGDPVTDTQYF. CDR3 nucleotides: TGTGCCAGCAGTACACCTAGCGGGGGAGATCCGGTCACAGATACGCAGTATTTT.

This chain's CDR3 is CAWSVLIGGNSPLHF. The CDR3 DNA is TGTGCCTGGAGTGTACTTATCGGGGGAAATTCACCCCTCCACTTT. This chain joins TRBV30 and TRBJ1-6; D possibly corresponds to TRBD1 (5 bases). Per germline, CDR1 GTSNPN and CDR2 SVGIG (reference sequence). CDR3 length: 15 amino acids. Trimming cost V 0 bases and J 7 bases, with 13 bases left between them.

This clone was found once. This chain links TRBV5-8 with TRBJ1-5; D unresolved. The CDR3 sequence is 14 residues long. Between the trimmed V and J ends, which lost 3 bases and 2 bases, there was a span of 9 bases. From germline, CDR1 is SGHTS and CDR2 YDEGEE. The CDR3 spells CASSSLSGNQPQHF. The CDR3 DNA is TGTGCCAGCAGCTCTTTGAGCGGCAATCAGCCCCAGCATTTT. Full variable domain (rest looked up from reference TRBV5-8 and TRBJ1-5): EAGVTQSPTHLIKTRGQQATLRCSPISGHTSVYWYQQALGLGLQFLLWYDEGEERNRGNFPPRFSGRQFPNYSSELNVNALELEDSALYLCASSSLSGNQPQHFGDGTRLSIL.

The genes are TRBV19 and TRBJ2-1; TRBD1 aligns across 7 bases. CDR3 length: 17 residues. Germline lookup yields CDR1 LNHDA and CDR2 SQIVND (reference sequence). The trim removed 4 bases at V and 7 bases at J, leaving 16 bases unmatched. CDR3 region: CASSKDSTGTSGNEQFF. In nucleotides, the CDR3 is TGTGCCAGTAGTAAAGACTCGACAGGGACCTCCGGGAATGAGCAGTTCTTC. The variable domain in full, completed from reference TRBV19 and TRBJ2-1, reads DGGITQSPKYLFRKEGQNVTLSCEQNLNHDAMYWYRQDPGQGLRLIYYSQIVNDFQKGDIAEGYSVSREKKESFPLTVTSAQKNPTAFYLCASSKDSTGTSGNEQFFGPGTRLTVL.

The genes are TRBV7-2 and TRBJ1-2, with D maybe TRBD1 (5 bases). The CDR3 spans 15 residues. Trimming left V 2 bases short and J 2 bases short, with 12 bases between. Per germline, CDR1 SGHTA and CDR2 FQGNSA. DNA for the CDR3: TGTGCCAGCAGCTTAACGAGACAGACCAACTATGGCTACACCTTC. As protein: CASSLTRQTNYGYTF.